The sequence of this TCR beta chain was determined in a study of blood T cell repertoires in COVID-19. Overall study context: T cells, B-cell-depleted T cells, or PBMCs provided the cDNA or gDNA that served as material.

This CDR3 is built from 16 residues. The V gene lost 1 base and the J gene lost 8 bases, with 18 bases spanning the gap. In germline, CDR1 is SEHNR, CDR2 FQNEAQ (reference sequence). Generated by immunoSEQ multiplex PCR, the TCRdb table keeps only in-frame clones and is missing some. This table has about 120,000 clones, roughly four fifths appearing once. This TCR was sampled from a man aged 25 to 40 with COVID-19, enrolled during active disease. This chain joins TRBV7-9 and TRBJ2-1; perhaps TRBD2 as D (5 bases). The source material was peripheral blood. The CDR3, as DNA: TGTGCCAGCAGCTTAGGGCGCCTAGCAGTTTTGGATGAGCAGTTCTTC. Its translation: CASSLGRLAVLDEQFF.